This TCR beta chain derives from a study of shared clonotypes between healthy human individuals. Splitting of each subset's genomic DNA was done evenly across several immunoSEQ plates. Assay used: immunoSEQ multiplex PCR; TCRdb lists only in-frame clones, some missing. This sample has under 1 million clones, with approximately 97% found just once. Cells designated naive CD8 were CD45RO-negative and were positively selected for CCR7, with terminally differentiated effector memory CD45RA+ cells excluded. The CDR3 covers 15 residues. Germline loops: CDR1 MNHNY, CDR2 SVGAGI (reference sequence). The germline V and J ends were trimmed by 2 bases and 0 bases, with 8 bases remaining between them. Notes on this clone: The same CDR3 is also encoded by other DNA sequences in this sample.

The sequenced material came from naive CD8+ T cells sorted from blood. This chain links TRBV6-6 with TRBJ1-5; D remains unclear. The clonotype comes from a man aged 25 to 40 in good health. Written as DNA, the CDR3 is TGTGCCAGCAGTTACGGTCGGGGTAGCAATCAGCCCCAGCATTTT. Its protein is CASSYGRGSNQPQHF.